The sequence of this T cell receptor (beta chain) was determined in a study of cytomegalovirus exposure and HLA in healthy donors. Study findings and constraints: Cytomegalovirus-associated status was assigned to 164 TCR beta chains. The authors confirmed in vitro that three CMV-associated chains were specific for CMV antigens. Most TCR sequences were rare, but some public TCRs occurred in many donors. First-cohort TCR clusters were later found to tend to co-occur in the approximately 110 validation repertoires.

This CDR3 comprises 15 residues. Regarding this clone: The antigen remains unidentified.

Profiling relied on immunoSEQ multiplex PCR, and the TCRdb table lists in-frame clones only, not all of them. Of 110,000 to 150,000 clones in the sample, around 90% were seen once. The sequenced sample was PBMCs. This rearrangement joins TRBV21-1 to TRBJ2-5; whether TRBD1, the table's D call, matches the DNA was not checked. TRBV21-1 is listed as a pseudogene. The clonotype originates from a woman between 18 and 29 years old in good health and CMV-seropositive. The CDR3 spells CASNPGQKIQETQYF. CDR3 bases: TGTGCCAGCAACCCGGGACAGAAAATCCAAGAGACCCAGTACTTC.